This T cell receptor beta chain was observed in a study of cytomegalovirus exposure and HLA in healthy donors. Notes on the study in general: Of the V segments, some could not be distinguished, including TRBV6-2 and TRBV6-3, and were excluded.

With regard to this clone: Antigen unknown.

It was with 60 Vbeta and 13 Jbeta primers that the PCR ran. Per the original methods: Around 10 million of the approximately 80 million unique TCR beta chains counted in a later analysis were shared. Libraries were prepared by immunoSEQ multiplex PCR; TCRdb keeps only in-frame clonotypes and omits some of them. That table furnishes V, J and clone size, whereas the DNA furnished D and trimming. Of 100,000 to 150,000 clones listed, less than 85% were seen once; the top ten hold 20%. The germline V gene has CDR1 GTSNPN and CDR2 SVGIG (reference sequence). Trimming took 1 base from V and 0 from J, leaving 6 bases between them. This CDR3 has 14 amino acids.

The V call is TRBV30, the J call TRBJ1-4; the D gene is possibly TRBD1 (6 bases). The sequencing input was PBMCs. The receptor was derived from a young man in good health and CMV-seropositive. CDR3 DNA: TGTGCCTGGAGTGGGACAGCAACTAATGAAAAACTGTTTTTT. This translates into CAWSGTATNEKLFF.